This T cell receptor beta chain was sequenced during a study of blood T cell repertoires in COVID-19. Clones were sequenced by immunoSEQ multiplex PCR, and TCRdb holds only the in-frame ones, with some missing. The sample lists roughly 65,000 clones; 90% were seen once. The germline CDR1 and CDR2 sequences are LGHDT and YNNKEL (reference sequence). V was pared by 4 bases and J by 7 bases, with 5 bases of the junction left unmatched. CDR3 length: 15 amino acids. Sequenced material: peripheral blood. The chain has TRBV3-1 (or the pseudogene TRBV3-2) and TRBJ2-2, with TRBD2 matching over 11 bases. The receptor's source is a man aged 55 to 70 with acute or convalescent COVID-19. In DNA, the CDR3 is TGTGCCAGCAGCCGGCTAGCGGGGGGAAACGGGGAGCTGTTTTTT. Protein sequence: CASSRLAGGNGELFF.